One sample yielded the 15 T cell receptor beta chains listed below, sequenced in a study of shared clonotypes between healthy human individuals. The table came from immunoSEQ multiplex PCR; TCRdb's copy has only in-frame clones and leaves some out. The sample includes some 2,000,000 clones, under 97% of them seen just once. Input material: naive CD4+ T cells sorted from blood. The subset denotes: CD45RA+ positively selected. All receptors come from a man younger than 35 in good health.

This clone appeared a single time. The rearrangement links TRBV18 to TRBJ2-2, with no clear D. V was trimmed by 3 bases and J by 0 bases, leaving 14 bases between them. In germline, CDR1 is KGHSH, CDR2 LQKENI. The CDR3 is made up of 17 amino acids. Here the CDR3 DNA reads TGTGCCAGCTCACCCTTCAGACTCGCAACGAACACCGGGGAGCTGTTTTTT. It codes for CASSPFRLATNTGELFF.

This clone was detected once. The CDR3: CSPYGTVNTGELFF. CDR3 in DNA: TGCAGCCCCTATGGGACAGTTAACACCGGGGAGCTGTTTTTT. V and J are TRBV29-1 and TRBJ2-2, with 7 bases lining up with TRBD1. Trimming at V came to 8 bases and at J to 2 bases, leaving 8 bases not matched to a gene. This CDR3 spans 14 amino acids. Germline values: CDR1 SQVTM, CDR2 ANQGSEA.

The rearrangement links TRBV5-1 to TRBJ2-5; 10 nucleotides match TRBD2. This CDR3 has 17 residues. Germline trimming cut 0 bases from V and 1 base from J; bases unmatched to any gene: 6. The V gene's germline CDR1 is SGHRS and CDR2 YFSETQ. This CDR3 reads CASSLGSGRNTQETQYF. CDR3 DNA: TGCGCCAGCAGCTTGGGTAGCGGGAGGAACACCCAAGAGACCCAGTACTTC.

The rearrangement uses TRBV25-1 and TRBJ2-7, with a possible D match to TRBD1 (6 bases). The V gene lost 3 bases and the J gene lost 3 bases, with 21 bases spanning the gap. The CDR3 has 17 amino acids. Germline CDR1 is MGHDK and CDR2 is SYGVNS. The CDR3 here is CASSEYNRDIGYYEQYF. CDR3 DNA sequence: TGTGCCAGCAGTGAGTACAACCGGGACATCGGGTACTACGAGCAGTACTTC.

The chain's CDR3 is CASSYSFRGQGGYTF. The CDR3 DNA follows: TGTGCCAGCAGTTACTCATTCAGGGGGCAGGGTGGCTACACCTTC. This chain joins TRBV6-5 and TRBJ1-2, with TRBD1 matching 8 bases. The CDR3 runs 15 residues. Germline CDR1 MNHEY, CDR2 SVGAGI. Losses at the gene ends were 0 bases for V and 7 bases for J; bases not matched to a gene: 7.

Concerning this clone: This sample also contains other DNA sequences that code for the same CDR3. The rearrangement links TRBV30 to TRBJ1-5; weak D call: TRBD1 (5 bases). The germline V gene has CDR1 GTSNPN and CDR2 SVGIG (reference sequence). Between the trimmed V and J ends, which lost 0 bases and 2 bases, there was a span of 11 bases. This CDR3 spans 15 amino acids. CDR3 bases: TGTGCCTGGAGTGTGTCGGGAGGGGGCAATCAGCCCCAGCATTTT. Translating gives CAWSVSGGGNQPQHF.

About this clone itself: The identical CDR3 is also encoded by other nucleotide sequences in the sample. The gene calls are TRBV28 and TRBJ2-5; 7 bases are shared with TRBD2. From germline, CDR1 is MDHEN and CDR2 SYDVKM. CDR3 length: 14 residues. V lost 2 bases and J lost 3; bases outside the gene matches: 3. CDR3 coding DNA: TGTGCCAGCAGTTTACCGGGGGGAAAAGAGACCCAGTACTTC. Its protein product is CASSLPGGKETQYF.

The chain uses TRBV18 and TRBJ1-1; no reliable D call. The V end was cut by 2 bases, the J end by 6 bases, with 10 bases between. This CDR3 contains 13 residues. Germline CDR1 and CDR2: KGHSH and LQKENI. This chain's CDR3 is CASSPFPGPEAFF. CDR3 DNA: TGTGCCAGCTCACCATTTCCGGGCCCTGAAGCTTTCTTT.

The rearrangement uses TRBV19 and TRBJ2-6; possibly TRBD1 for D (6 bases). Trimming stripped 0 bases from V and 2 bases from J, with 14 bases between. Germline loops: CDR1 LNHDA, CDR2 SQIVND (reference sequence). The CDR3 extends over 18 amino acids. CDR3 coding DNA: TGTGCCAGTAGTATAGACCGGGACATGGAGACTGGGGCCAACGTCCTGACTTTC. Translated: CASSIDRDMETGANVLTF. The variable domain in full, completed from reference TRBV19 and TRBJ2-6, reads DGGITQSPKYLFRKEGQNVTLSCEQNLNHDAMYWYRQDPGQGLRLIYYSQIVNDFQKGDIAEGYSVSREKKESFPLTVTSAQKNPTAFYLCASSIDRDMETGANVLTFGAGSRLTVL.

This clone was found once. The V gene is TRBV4-1, the J gene TRBJ2-7; 11 positions agree with TRBD2. The CDR3 covers 16 residues. Germline V gene lookup returns CDR1 MGHRA and CDR2 YSYEKL. V dropped 3 bases and J dropped 2; count of bases not matched to a gene: 6. The CDR3 region has the DNA TGCGCCAGCAGCCAGGGTAGCGGGGGGGCGGCCTACGAGCAGTACTTC. Translation: CASSQGSGGAAYEQYF.

The chain combines TRBV29-1 with TRBJ2-7; weak D call: TRBD1 (5 bases). The CDR3 totals 15 residues. V was trimmed by 5 bases and J by 0 bases, leaving 17 bases between them. Per the germline V gene, CDR1 is SQVTM and CDR2 is ANQGSEA. CDR3 region: CSVLVRQGFSYEQYF. In nucleotides, the CDR3 is TGCAGCGTTCTAGTTCGGCAGGGATTCTCCTACGAGCAGTACTTC.

This chain joins TRBV5-1 and TRBJ2-1; the match to TRBD2 covers 11 bases. V lost 4 bases and J lost 7; bases outside the gene matches: 13. The CDR3 length is 17 residues. Per the germline V gene, CDR1 is SGHRS and CDR2 is YFSETQ. The CDR3 loop reads CASSGDLAGGLGNEQFF. CDR3 sequence (DNA): TGCGCCAGCAGCGGTGATCTAGCGGGAGGCTTGGGAAATGAGCAGTTCTTC.

The chain is built from TRBV19 and TRBJ2-1, with D maybe TRBD1 (6 bases). Germline CDR1 LNHDA, CDR2 SQIVND (reference sequence). V was cut by 1 base and J by 6 bases, with 13 bases left in between. The CDR3 runs 15 residues. CDR3 protein: CASSIGAGAGNEQFF. In nucleotides, the CDR3 is TGTGCCAGTAGTATAGGGGCAGGGGCAGGCAATGAGCAGTTCTTC.

The J gene is TRBJ1-2, the V gene TRBV5-1; TRBD1 might be the D (6 bases). V was cut by 0 bases and J by 7 bases, with 10 bases left in between. Germline V gives CDR1 SGHRS, CDR2 YFSETQ. CDR3 size: 13 residues. The CDR3 DNA sequence: TGCGCCAGCAGCTTGGTGACAGGCAGTGGCTACACCTTC. Its translation is CASSLVTGSGYTF. Full variable domain (outside the CDR3, taken from reference TRBV5-1 and TRBJ1-2): KAGVTQTPRYLIKTRGQQVTLSCSPISGHRSVSWYQQTPGQGLQFLFEYFSETQRNKGNFPGRFSGRQFSNSRSEMNVSTLELGDSALYLCASSLVTGSGYTFGSGTRLTVV.

The rearrangement joins TRBV7-3 to TRBJ2-6; 8 positions match TRBD1. CDR1 and CDR2 (germline): SGHTA, FQGTGA. This CDR3 has 17 amino acids. After removal of 2 bases from V and 0 bases from J, the junction contained 3 bases not matched to a gene. CDR3 DNA: TGTGCCAGCAGCTTATCAGGGGGCGCCTCTGGGGCCAACGTCCTGACTTTC. Translated, it gives CASSLSGGASGANVLTF.